One and the same sample provided the 5 T cell receptor beta chains below, sequenced in a study of CD8 T cells in ankylosing spondylitis. Study-wide results and caveats: Fewer than ten highly homologous variants made up a TCR beta motif that seemed to typify ankylosing spondylitis blood.

Their recognized antigens are unknown. TCRdb passed the 5' RACE reads through MiXCR, listing each CDR3 protein once. Found here are 500,000 to 650,000 distinct CDR3 sequences, about 5.2% of them singletons; the top ten hold around 3.6%. The sequenced sample was blood, either unsorted or a sorted T cell fraction (not recorded which). These receptors all come from a male donor with ankylosing spondylitis.

This clonotype came up many times. The V gene is TRBV29-1, the J gene TRBJ1-1; no reliable D call. This CDR3 is 13 amino acids long. The V end was cut by 6 bases, the J end by 0 bases, with 11 bases between. In germline, CDR1 is SQVTM, CDR2 ANQGSEA. CDR3: CSVKRDMNTEAFF. CDR3 nucleotides: TGCAGCGTGAAGCGGGATATGAACACTGAAGCTTTCTTT.

This clonotype has a count of ten or more. The chain joins TRBV20-1 to TRBJ2-3, with TRBD2 matching 10 bases. Germline V gene data show CDR1 as DFQATT and CDR2 as SNEGSKA (reference sequence). CDR3 length: 15 amino acids. J was trimmed by 4 bases and V by 8 bases; bases with no gene match: 12. This CDR3 reads CSSSGQRGGSDTQYF. The CDR3 nucleotides read TGCAGTTCATCGGGACAGCGGGGGGGGTCAGATACGCAGTATTTT.

This clonotype was recorded at least ten times. The chain employs TRBV12-3 or TRBV12-4 and TRBJ2-1, with 10 bases fitting TRBD2. The trim removed 7 bases at V and 15 bases at J, leaving 12 bases unmatched. The CDR3 loop spans 13 amino acids. The CDR3 sequence is CASTPLGGTSAFF. CDR3 DNA sequence: TGTGCCAGCACCCCCTTAGGCGGGACTAGCGCGTTCTTC.

This clonotype has a count of ten or more. This chain connects TRBV20-1 to TRBJ1-5; no definite D call. Germline-derived CDR1 and CDR2 are DFQATT and SNEGSKA (reference sequence). The ends were cut back, 1 base at V and 1 base at J, with 11 bases in the middle. CDR3 length: 15 residues. The DNA of the CDR3 is TGCAGTGCTAGAGCGGCCCTAGGAAGCAATCAGCCCCAGCATTTT. Protein product: CSARAALGSNQPQHF.

This clonotype appeared many times. The V and J genes are TRBV5-1 and TRBJ1-3; D is unresolved. There are 16 residues in the CDR3. CDR1 and CDR2 from the germline V gene are SGHRS and YFSETQ. The V gene lost 0 bases and the J gene lost 0 bases, with 10 bases spanning the gap. The CDR3 bases are TGCGCCAGCAGCTTGGTTCCCGGGAGCTCTGGAAACACCATATATTTT. This encodes CASSLVPGSSGNTIYF.